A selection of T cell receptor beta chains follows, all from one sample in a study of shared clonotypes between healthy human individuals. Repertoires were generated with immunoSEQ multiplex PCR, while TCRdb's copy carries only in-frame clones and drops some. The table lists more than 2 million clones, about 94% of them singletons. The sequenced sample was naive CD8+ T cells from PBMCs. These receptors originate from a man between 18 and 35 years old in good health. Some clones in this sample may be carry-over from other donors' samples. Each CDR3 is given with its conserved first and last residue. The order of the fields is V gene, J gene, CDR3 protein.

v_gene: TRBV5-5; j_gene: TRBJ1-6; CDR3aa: CASSWRYAGTRNSPLHF
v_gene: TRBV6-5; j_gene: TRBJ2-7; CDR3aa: CASSYYAGGQVEQYF
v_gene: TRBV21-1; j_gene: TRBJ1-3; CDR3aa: CASKIGGGQGMYTIYF
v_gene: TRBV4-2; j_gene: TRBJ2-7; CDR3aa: CASSQEGRSSYEQYF
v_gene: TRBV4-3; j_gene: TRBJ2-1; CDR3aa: CASSQDRLTNEQFF
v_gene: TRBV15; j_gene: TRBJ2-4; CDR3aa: CATSRGRGENIQYF
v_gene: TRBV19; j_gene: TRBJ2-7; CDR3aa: CASRSSGSYEQYF
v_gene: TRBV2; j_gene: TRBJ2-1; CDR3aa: CASLPRLADSYNEQFF
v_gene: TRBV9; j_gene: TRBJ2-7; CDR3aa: CASSVVPSPPYEQYF
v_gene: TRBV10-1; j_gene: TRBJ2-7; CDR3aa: CASTQGTGRTSGYEQYF
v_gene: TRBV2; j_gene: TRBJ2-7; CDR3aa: CASSEALGTGVEQYF
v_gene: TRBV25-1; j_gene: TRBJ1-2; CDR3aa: CASSEDRIYGYTF
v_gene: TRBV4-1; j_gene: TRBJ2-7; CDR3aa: CASSQETGGIAGGYYEQYF
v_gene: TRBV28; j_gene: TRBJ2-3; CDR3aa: CASSLRGTRQARDTQYF
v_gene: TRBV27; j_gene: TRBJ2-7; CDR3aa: CASSSLAARYEQYF
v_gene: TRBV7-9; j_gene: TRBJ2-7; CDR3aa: CASSPPGQVDEQYF
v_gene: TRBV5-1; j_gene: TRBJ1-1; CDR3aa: CASRAAGGGTEAFF
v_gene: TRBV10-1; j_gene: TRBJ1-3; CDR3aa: CASSTGTASSGNTIYF
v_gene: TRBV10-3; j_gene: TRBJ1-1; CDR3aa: CVISEGRTRNTEAFF
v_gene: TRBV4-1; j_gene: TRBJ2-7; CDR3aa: CASSLTSGRTYEQYF
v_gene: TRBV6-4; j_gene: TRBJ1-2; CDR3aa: CASSAGTNYGYTF
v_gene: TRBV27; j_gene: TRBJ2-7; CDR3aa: CASSLSRGAYEQYF
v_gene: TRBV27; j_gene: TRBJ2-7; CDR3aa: CASSYTTGLAGAYEQYF
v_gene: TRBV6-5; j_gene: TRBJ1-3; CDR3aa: CASSDRGRGNTIYF
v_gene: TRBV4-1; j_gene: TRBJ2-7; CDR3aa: CASSQEERSYEQYF
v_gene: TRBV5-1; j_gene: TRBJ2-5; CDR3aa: CASSYPRDAREETQYF
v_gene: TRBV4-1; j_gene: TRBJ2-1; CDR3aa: CASSQGGGGEQFF
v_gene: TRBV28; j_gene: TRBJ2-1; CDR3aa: CASSLSAGGVNYNEQFF
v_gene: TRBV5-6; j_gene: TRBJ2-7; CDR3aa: CASSAGGEQYF
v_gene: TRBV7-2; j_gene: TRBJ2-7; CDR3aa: CASSSMGLEEYF
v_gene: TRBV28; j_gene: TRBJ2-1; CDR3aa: CASLWAGPSSYNEQFF
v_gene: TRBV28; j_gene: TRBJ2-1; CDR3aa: CASSSLYMDGEQFF
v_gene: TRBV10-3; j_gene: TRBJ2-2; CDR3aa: CATREKVNTGELFF
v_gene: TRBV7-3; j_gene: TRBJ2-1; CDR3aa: CASSLLAASYNEQFF
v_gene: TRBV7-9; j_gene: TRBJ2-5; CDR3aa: CASSLTSGAETQYF
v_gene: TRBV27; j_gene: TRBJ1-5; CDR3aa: CASSLSGGGDHQPQHF
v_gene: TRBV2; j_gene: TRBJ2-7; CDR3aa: CASSASGTGAYEQYF
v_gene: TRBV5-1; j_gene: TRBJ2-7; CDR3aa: CASSKTDPRLHEQYF
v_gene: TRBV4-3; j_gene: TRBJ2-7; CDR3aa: CASSDRTGTGGYEQYF
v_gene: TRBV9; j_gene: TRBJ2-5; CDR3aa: CASSPGGRGSETQYF
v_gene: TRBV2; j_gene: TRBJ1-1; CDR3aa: CASRLGQGYTEAFF
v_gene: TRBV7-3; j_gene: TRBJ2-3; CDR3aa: CASSLGGPDTQYF
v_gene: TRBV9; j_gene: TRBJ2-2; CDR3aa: CASSVELAGPNTGELFF
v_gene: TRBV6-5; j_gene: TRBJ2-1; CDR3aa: CASSPRQSSYNEQFF
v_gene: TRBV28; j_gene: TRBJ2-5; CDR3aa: CASHTPAGAKKTQYF
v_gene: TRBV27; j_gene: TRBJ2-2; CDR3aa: CASSPPATGELFF
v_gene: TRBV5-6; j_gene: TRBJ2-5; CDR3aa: CASRVGTEGQETQYF
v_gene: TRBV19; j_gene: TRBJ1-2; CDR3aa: CASSNANNYGYTF
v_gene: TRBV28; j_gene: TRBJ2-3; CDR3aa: CASSIRTSGSTDTQYF
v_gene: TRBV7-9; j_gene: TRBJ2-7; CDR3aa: CASSLMSGYHEQYF
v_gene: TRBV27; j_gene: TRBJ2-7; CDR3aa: CASSLFPGRSSYEQYF
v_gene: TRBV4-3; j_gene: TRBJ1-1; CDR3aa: CASSQAPTENTEAFF
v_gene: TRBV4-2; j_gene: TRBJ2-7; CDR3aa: CASSQGLGSSYEQYF
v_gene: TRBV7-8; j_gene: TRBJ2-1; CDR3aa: CASSLVRLAAYNEQFF